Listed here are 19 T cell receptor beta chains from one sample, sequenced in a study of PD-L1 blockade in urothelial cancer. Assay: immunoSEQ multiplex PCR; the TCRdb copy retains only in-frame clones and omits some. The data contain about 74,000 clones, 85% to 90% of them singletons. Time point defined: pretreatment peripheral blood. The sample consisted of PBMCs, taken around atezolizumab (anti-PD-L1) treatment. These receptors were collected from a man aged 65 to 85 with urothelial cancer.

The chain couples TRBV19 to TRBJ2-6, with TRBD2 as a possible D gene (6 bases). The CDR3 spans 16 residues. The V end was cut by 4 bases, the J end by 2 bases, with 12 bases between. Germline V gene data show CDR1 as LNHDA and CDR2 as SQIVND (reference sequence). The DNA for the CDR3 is TGTGCCAGTAGTAAAGGGAGGCGCCCTGGGGCCAACGTCCTGACTTTC. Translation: CASSKGRRPGANVLTF.

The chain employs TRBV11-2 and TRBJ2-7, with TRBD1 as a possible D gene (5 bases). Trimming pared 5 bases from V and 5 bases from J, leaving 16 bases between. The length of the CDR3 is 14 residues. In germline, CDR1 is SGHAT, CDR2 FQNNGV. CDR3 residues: CASSPGNFRHEQYF. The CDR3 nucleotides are TGTGCCAGCAGCCCAGGGAATTTCAGGCACGAGCAGTACTTC.

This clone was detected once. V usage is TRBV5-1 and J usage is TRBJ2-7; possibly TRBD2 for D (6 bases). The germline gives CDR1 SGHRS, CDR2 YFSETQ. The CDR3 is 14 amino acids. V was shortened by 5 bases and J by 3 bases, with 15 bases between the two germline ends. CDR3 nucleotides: TGCGCCAGCAGTCATCCCGGGACTGACTACGAGCAGTACTTC. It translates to CASSHPGTDYEQYF.

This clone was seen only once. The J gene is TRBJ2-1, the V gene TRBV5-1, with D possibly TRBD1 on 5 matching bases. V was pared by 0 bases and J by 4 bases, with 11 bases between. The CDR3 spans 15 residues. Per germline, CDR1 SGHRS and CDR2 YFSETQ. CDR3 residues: CASSLDRIQYNEQFF. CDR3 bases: TGCGCCAGCAGCTTGGACAGGATTCAATACAATGAGCAGTTCTTC.

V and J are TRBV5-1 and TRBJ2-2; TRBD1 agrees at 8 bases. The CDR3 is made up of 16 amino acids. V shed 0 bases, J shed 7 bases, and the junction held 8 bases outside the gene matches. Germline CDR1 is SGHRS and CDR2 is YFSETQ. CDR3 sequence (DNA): TGCGCCAGCAGCTTGGCCGGACAGGGTCAAGTCGGGGAGCTGTTTTTT. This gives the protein CASSLAGQGQVGELFF. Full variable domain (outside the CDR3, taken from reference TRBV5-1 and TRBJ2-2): KAGVTQTPRYLIKTRGQQVTLSCSPISGHRSVSWYQQTPGQGLQFLFEYFSETQRNKGNFPGRFSGRQFSNSRSEMNVSTLELGDSALYLCASSLAGQGQVGELFFGEGSRLTVL.

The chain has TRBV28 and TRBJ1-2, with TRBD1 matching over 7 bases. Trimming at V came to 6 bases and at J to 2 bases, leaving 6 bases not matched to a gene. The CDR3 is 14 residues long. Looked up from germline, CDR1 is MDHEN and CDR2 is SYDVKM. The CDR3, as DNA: TGTGCCAGCAGGGAGGGGGCGCGGAACTATGGCTACACCTTC. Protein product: CASREGARNYGYTF.

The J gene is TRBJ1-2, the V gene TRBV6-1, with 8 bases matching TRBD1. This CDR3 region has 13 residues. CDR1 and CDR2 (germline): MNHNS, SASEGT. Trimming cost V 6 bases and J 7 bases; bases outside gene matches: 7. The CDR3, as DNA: TGTGCCAGCAGCGGTCAGGGGGCGCTTGGCTACACCTTC. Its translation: CASSGQGALGYTF.

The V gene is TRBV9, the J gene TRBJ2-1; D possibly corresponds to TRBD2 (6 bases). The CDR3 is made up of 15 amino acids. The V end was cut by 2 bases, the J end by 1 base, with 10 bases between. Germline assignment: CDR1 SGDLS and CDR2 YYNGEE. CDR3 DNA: TGTGCCAGCAGCGTCTCTAGCGCGTCCTACAATGAGCAGTTCTTC. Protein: CASSVSSASYNEQFF.

CDR3 in DNA: TGTGCCAGCTCACCTTTAGGGACAGTGAACACTGAAGCTTTCTTT. Its protein is CASSPLGTVNTEAFF. V gene TRBV18 combines with J gene TRBJ1-1, with 7 bases that match TRBD1. Germline trimming cut 3 bases from V and 0 bases from J; bases unmatched to any gene: 4. This CDR3 is built from 15 residues. From germline, CDR1 is KGHSH and CDR2 LQKENI. The full variable domain, completed using reference TRBV18 and TRBJ1-1, is NAGVMQNPRHLVRRRGQEARLRCSPMKGHSHVYWYRQLPEEGLKFMVYLQKENIIDESGMPKERFSAEFPKEGPSILRIQQVVRGDSAAYFCASSPLGTVNTEAFFGQGTRLTVV.

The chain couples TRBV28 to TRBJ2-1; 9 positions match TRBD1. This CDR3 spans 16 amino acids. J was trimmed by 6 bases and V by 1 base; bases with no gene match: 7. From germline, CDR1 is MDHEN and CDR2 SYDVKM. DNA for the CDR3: TGTGCCAGCAGTTTATCTTCCGGGACAGGGACCAATGAGCAGTTCTTC. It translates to CASSLSSGTGTNEQFF. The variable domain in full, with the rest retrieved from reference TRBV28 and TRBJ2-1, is DVKVTQSSRYLVKRTGEKVFLECVQDMDHENMFWYRQDPGLGLRLIYFSYDVKMKEKGDIPEGYSVSREKKERFSLILESASTNQTSMYLCASSLSSGTGTNEQFFGPGTRLTVL.

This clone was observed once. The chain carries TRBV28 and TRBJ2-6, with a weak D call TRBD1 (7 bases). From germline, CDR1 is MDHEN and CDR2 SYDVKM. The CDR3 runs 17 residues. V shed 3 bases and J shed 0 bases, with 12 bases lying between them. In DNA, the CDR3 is TGTGCCAGCAGTTTGGCGGGACAGCTCTCTGGGGCCAACGTCCTGACTTTC. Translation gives CASSLAGQLSGANVLTF.

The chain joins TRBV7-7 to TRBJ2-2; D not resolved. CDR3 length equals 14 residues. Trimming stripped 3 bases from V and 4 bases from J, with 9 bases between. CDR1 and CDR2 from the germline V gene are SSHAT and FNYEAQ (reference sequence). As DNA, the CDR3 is TGTGCCAGCAGCTTCAAAAGGAGCACCGGGGAGCTGTTTTTT. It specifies CASSFKRSTGELFF.

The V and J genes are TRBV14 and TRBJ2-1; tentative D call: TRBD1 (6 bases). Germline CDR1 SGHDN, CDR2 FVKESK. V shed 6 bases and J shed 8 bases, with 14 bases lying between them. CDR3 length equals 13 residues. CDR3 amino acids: CASRQTGSDEQFF. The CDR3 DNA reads TGTGCCAGCAGGCAAACAGGGAGCGATGAGCAGTTCTTC.

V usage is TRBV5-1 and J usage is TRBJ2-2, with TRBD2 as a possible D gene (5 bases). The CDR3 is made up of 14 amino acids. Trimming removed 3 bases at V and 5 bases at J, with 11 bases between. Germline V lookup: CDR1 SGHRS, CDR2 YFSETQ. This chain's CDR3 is CASSSLTGTGELFF. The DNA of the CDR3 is TGCGCCAGCAGCTCCCTTACGGGGACCGGGGAGCTGTTTTTT.

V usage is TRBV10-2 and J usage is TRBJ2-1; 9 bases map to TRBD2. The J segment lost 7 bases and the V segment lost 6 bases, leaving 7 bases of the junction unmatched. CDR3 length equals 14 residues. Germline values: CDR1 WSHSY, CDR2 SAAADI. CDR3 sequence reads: CASSAGLAINEQFF. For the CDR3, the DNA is TGCGCCAGCAGCGCGGGACTAGCTATAAATGAGCAGTTCTTC.

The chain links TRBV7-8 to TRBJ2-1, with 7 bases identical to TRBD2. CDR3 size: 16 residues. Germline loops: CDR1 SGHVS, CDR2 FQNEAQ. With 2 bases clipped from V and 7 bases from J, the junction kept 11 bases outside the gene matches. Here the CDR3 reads CASSLSSAGENNEQFF. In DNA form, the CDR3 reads TGTGCCAGCAGCTTATCGTCTGCGGGAGAAAATAATGAGCAGTTCTTC.

CDR3 in DNA: TGTGCCAGCAGCTTAGGGCCACCCAGAACGTCTTACAATGAGCAGTTCTTC. Protein sequence: CASSLGPPRTSYNEQFF. The chain links TRBV7-2 to TRBJ2-1; D uncertain. The CDR3 runs to 17 residues. V was clipped by 1 base and J by 4 bases, with 17 bases between them. Looked up from germline, CDR1 is SGHTA and CDR2 is FQGNSA.

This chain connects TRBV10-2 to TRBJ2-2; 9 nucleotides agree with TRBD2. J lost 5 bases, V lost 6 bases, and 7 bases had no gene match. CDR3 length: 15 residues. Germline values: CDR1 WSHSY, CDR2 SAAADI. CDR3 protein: CASSLTSGGTGELFF. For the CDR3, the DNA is TGCGCCAGCAGCCTGACTAGCGGAGGGACCGGGGAGCTGTTTTTT.

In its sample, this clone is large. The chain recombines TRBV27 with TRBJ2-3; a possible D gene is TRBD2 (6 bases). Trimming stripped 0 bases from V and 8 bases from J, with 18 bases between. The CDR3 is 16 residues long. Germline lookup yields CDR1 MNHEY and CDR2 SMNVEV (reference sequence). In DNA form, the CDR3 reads TGTGCCAGCAGTTTATCCTCCCCCCCTAGCGTCAGTACGCAGTATTTT. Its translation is CASSLSSPPSVSTQYF.